A single T cell receptor beta chain is shown here with its context. Other DNA sequences in the sample encode the same CDR3. The data were taken from a study of shared clonotypes between healthy human individuals. The overall study: The composition of the donors was a couple of women and three men aged 18 to 49.

Per the original data handling: ImmunoSEQ gave junction-only sequences without quality scores, so filtering differed. Profiling relied on immunoSEQ multiplex PCR, and the TCRdb table lists in-frame clones only, not all of them. V and J calls plus clone size are reproduced from that table; the DNA served to infer D and trimming. The sample has about a million clones; approximately 76% are singletons. The germline CDR1 and CDR2 sequences are LNHDA and SQIVND (reference sequence). The J segment lost 6 bases and the V segment lost 5 bases, leaving 7 bases of the junction unmatched. The CDR3 extends over 14 amino acids.

V and J are TRBV19 and TRBJ2-3; 8 nucleotides match TRBD2. The source of this sequence is a man younger than 30 in good health. The sample was memory CD4+ T cells sorted from blood. Subset specified: CD45RA-negative fraction. CDR3 DNA: TGTGCCAGTAGTCCGGGACTAGTCGTGGATACGCAGTATTTT. Translated, it gives CASSPGLVVDTQYF.